This T cell receptor beta chain derives from a study of cytomegalovirus exposure and HLA in healthy donors. It was with 60 Vbeta and 13 Jbeta primers that the PCR ran. Methods used by the authors: Counted up in a later analysis, unique TCR beta chains came to about 80 million, with around 10 million shared. Produced via immunoSEQ multiplex PCR; TCRdb's table is partial and in-frame only. Clone size and V and J calls were adopted from that table, with D and trimming inferred from the DNA. The data hold approximately 140,000 clones, with 80% observed a single time. By share, this clone ranks as medium-sized (0.01 to 0.1%). This CDR3 region has 12 residues. CDR1 is SGHTS, CDR2 YDEGEE, per germline. V was shortened by 1 base and J by 3 bases, with 4 bases between the two germline ends.

The rearrangement links TRBV5-8 to TRBJ1-1, with D unresolved. Sequenced material: PBMCs. This receptor was obtained from a male donor in good health and CMV-seronegative. The chain's CDR3 is CASSLIYTEAFF. Written as DNA, the CDR3 is TGTGCCAGCAGCTTGATCTACACTGAAGCTTTCTTT. Filled out from reference TRBV5-8 and TRBJ1-1, the complete variable domain reads EAGVTQSPTHLIKTRGQQATLRCSPISGHTSVYWYQQALGLGLQFLLWYDEGEERNRGNFPPRFSGRQFPNYSSELNVNALELEDSALYLCASSLIYTEAFFGQGTRLTVV.